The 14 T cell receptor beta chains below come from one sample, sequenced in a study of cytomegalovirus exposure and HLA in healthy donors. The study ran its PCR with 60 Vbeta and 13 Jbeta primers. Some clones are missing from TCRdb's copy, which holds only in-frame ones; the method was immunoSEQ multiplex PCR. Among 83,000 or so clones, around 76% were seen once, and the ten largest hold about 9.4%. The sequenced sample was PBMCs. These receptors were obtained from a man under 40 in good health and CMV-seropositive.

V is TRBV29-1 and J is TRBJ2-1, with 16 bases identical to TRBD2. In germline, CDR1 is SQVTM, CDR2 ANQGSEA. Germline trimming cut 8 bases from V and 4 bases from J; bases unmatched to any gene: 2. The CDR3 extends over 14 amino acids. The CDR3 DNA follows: TGCAGCCTGGGACTAGCGGGGGGGTACAATGAGCAGTTCTTC. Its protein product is CSLGLAGGYNEQFF.

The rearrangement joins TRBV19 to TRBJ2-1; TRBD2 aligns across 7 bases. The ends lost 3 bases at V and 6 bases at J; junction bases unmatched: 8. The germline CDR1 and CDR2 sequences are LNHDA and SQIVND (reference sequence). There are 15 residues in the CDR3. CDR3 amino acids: CASSMFLAGTNEQFF. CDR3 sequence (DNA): TGTGCCAGTAGTATGTTTTTAGCGGGTACCAATGAGCAGTTCTTC.

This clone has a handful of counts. CDR3 DNA sequence: TGCGCCAGCAGCCAAGCGGGGGGGCTTCAGTACAATGAGCAGTTCTTC. Translated: CASSQAGGLQYNEQFF. The chain has TRBV4-1 and TRBJ2-1; TRBD2 agrees at 8 bases. V dropped 1 base and J dropped 4; count of bases not matched to a gene: 6. The CDR3 is made up of 16 amino acids. Germline V CDR1 and CDR2: MGHRA, YSYEKL.

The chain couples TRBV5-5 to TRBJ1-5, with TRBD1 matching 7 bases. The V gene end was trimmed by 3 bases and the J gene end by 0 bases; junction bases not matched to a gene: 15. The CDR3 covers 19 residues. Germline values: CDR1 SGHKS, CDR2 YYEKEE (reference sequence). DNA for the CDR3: TGTGCCAGCAGCTCGGGGTACGAGACAGGGTTTTCTAGCAATCAGCCCCAGCATTTT. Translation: CASSSGYETGFSSNQPQHF.

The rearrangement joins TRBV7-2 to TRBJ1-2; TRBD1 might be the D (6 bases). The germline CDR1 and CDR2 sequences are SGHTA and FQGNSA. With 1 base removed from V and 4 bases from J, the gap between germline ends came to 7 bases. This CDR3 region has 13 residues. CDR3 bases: TGTGCCAGCAGCTTAGAAGGGGGCTATGGCTACACCTTC. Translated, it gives CASSLEGGYGYTF.

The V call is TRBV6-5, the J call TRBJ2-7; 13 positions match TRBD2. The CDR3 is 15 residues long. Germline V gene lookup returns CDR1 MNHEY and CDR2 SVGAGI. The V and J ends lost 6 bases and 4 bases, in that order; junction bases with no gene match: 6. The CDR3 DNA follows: TGTGCCAGCAGACATACTAGCGGGGGGGATTACGAGCAGTACTTC. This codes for CASRHTSGGDYEQYF.

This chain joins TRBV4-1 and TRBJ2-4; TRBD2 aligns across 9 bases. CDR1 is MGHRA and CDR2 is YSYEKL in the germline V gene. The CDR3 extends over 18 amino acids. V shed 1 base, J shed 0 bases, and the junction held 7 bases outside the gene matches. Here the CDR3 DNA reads TGCGCCAGCAGCCAAGTAGAGCTAGCGGGGCTAGCCAAAAACATTCAGTACTTC. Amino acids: CASSQVELAGLAKNIQYF.

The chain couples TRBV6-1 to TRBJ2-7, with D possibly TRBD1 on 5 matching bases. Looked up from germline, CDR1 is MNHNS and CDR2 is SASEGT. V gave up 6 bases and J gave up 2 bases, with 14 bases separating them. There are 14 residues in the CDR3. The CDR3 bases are TGTGCCAGCAGGCCGGCAGGGTATACCTACGAGCAGTACTTC. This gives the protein CASRPAGYTYEQYF.

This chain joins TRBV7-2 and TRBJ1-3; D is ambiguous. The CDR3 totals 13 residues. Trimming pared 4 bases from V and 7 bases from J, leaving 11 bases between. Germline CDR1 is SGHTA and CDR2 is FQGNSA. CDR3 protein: CASSSTRGNTIYF. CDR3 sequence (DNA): TGTGCCAGCAGCTCCACCCGAGGGAACACCATATATTTT.

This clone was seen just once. This CDR3 is CASAEGGQPGYTF. The CDR3, as DNA: TGTGCCAGTGCCGAAGGAGGGCAACCGGGCTACACCTTC. This rearrangement joins TRBV6-1 to TRBJ1-2; D remains unclear. Between the trimmed V and J ends, which lost 9 bases and 8 bases, there was a span of 19 bases. This CDR3 has 13 amino acids. Germline CDR1 reads MNHNS; CDR2 reads SASEGT.

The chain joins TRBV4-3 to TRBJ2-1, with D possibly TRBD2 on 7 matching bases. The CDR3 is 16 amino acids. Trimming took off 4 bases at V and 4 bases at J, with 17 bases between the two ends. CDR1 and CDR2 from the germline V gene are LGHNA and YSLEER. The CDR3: CASSREYGGRYNEQFF. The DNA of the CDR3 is TGCGCCAGCAGCCGGGAATACGGGGGGCGGTACAATGAGCAGTTCTTC.

CDR3 amino acids: CASSQSDSDQPQHF. In DNA form, the CDR3 reads TGCGCCAGTTCCCAATCAGACAGTGATCAGCCCCAGCATTTT. This chain uses TRBV10-2 with TRBJ1-5; tentatively, D is TRBD1 (5 bases). This CDR3 has 14 residues. The germline V gene has CDR1 WSHSY and CDR2 SAAADI. V lost 9 bases, J lost 5 bases, and 17 bases lay in between.

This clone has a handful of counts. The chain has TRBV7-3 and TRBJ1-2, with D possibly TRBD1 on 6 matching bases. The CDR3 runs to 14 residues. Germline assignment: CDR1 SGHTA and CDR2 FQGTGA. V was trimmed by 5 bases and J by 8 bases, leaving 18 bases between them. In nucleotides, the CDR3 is TGTGCCAGCAGCGAGGGACAAGGGGCGCAAGGCTACACCTTC. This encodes CASSEGQGAQGYTF.

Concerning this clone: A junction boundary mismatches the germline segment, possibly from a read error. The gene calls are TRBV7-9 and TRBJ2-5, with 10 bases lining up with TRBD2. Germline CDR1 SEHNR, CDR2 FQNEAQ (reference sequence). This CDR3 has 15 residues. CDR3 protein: CSSSLVLAGQETQYF. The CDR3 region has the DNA TGTTCCAGCAGCTTGGTACTAGCGGGGCAAGAGACCCAGTACTTC.